This paragraph covers one TCR beta chain sequence. The CDR3 has 15 residues. Germline CDR1 is MNHNY and CDR2 is SVGAGI (reference sequence). Unmatched junction bases numbered 8, after V lost 2 bases and J lost 7 bases. The data originate from a study of shared T cell receptors in the human thymus. TCRdb's copy holds only in-frame clones and misses some; the assay was immunoSEQ multiplex PCR. Seen here are 600,000 or so clones, roughly 86% observed once, and the top ten hold more than 0.009%. Another study also made use of these data, one on human thymus T cells.

The clonotype comes from a boy in the first two years of life with a congenital heart defect. The chain is built from TRBV6-6 and TRBJ2-1, with TRBD2 matching 7 bases. The sequenced sample consisted of thymocytes. The CDR3 sequence: CASSYQTSSGNEQFF. The CDR3 nucleotides are TGTGCCAGCAGTTACCAGACTAGCTCGGGGAATGAGCAGTTCTTC.